These 20 T cell receptor beta chains share one sample of origin, sequenced in a study of identical twins. TCRdb re-derived calls from the 5' RACE reads in MiXCR, one entry per CDR3 protein. The table includes fewer than 250,000 distinct CDR3 sequences, approximately 7.8% detected once. The data also belong to a second study, concerning yellow fever vaccine responses in identical twins.

The material sequenced was CD8+ T cells sorted from blood. These receptor sequences come from a young woman in good health.

This clonotype has at least ten counts. The genes are TRBV6-4 and TRBJ1-2, with D unresolved. The CDR3 runs 14 residues. Germline loops: CDR1 MRHNA, CDR2 SNTAGT. V lost 3 bases and J lost 1, with 9 bases in between. The CDR3: CASSETFVNYGYTF. The CDR3 DNA sequence: TGTGCCAGCAGTGAAACATTTGTTAACTATGGCTACACCTTC.

The genes are TRBV6-2 or TRBV6-3 and TRBJ2-2; TRBD2 agrees at 8 bases. CDR1 is MNHEY, CDR2 SVGEGT, per germline. The CDR3 length is 16 residues. The V and J ends lost 0 bases and 4 bases, in that order; junction bases with no gene match: 4. CDR3 amino acids: CASSYSGTRTTGELFF. The CDR3 bases are TGTGCCAGCAGTTACTCCGGGACTAGGACCACCGGGGAGCTGTTTTTT.

This clonotype was counted at least ten times. V usage is TRBV7-6 and J usage is TRBJ2-5, with 11 bases matching TRBD1. The CDR3 is 18 amino acids. The V and J ends lost 2 bases and 3 bases, in that order; junction bases with no gene match: 11. The germline V gene encodes CDR1 SGHVS and CDR2 FNYEAQ. The CDR3 is CASSLHWSRDRGEETQYF. The CDR3 DNA sequence: TGTGCCAGCAGCTTACACTGGTCAAGGGACAGGGGGGAAGAGACCCAGTACTTC.

A few counts support this clonotype. The V gene is TRBV5-1, the J gene TRBJ2-1; D gene ambiguous. V lost 4 bases to trimming and J lost 0 bases, with 14 bases between them. In germline, CDR1 is SGHRS, CDR2 YFSETQ. The CDR3 is 16 residues long. The CDR3 is CASSHPQHSSYNEQFF. The CDR3 DNA is TGCGCCAGCAGCCACCCCCAGCATAGCTCCTACAATGAGCAGTTCTTC.

This clonotype turned up a few times. V is TRBV5-1 and J is TRBJ2-1, with D perhaps matching TRBD2 (5 bases). This CDR3 region has 17 residues. The ends were cut back, 0 bases at V and 0 bases at J, with 13 bases in the middle. Germline CDR1 SGHRS, CDR2 YFSETQ. CDR3 sequence reads: CASSLDPGLYSYNEQFF. CDR3 DNA: TGCGCCAGCAGCTTGGACCCCGGACTGTACTCCTACAATGAGCAGTTCTTC.

The genes are TRBV7-9 and TRBJ2-1, with TRBD2 matching over 9 bases. V dropped 5 bases and J dropped 0; count of bases not matched to a gene: 5. There are 16 residues in the CDR3. Germline V gene lookup returns CDR1 SEHNR and CDR2 FQNEAQ (reference sequence). Here the CDR3 DNA reads TGTGCCAGCAGCGCGAGACTAGCGGTCTCCTACAATGAGCAGTTCTTC. Translation gives CASSARLAVSYNEQFF.

This clonotype came up many times. This rearrangement joins TRBV24-1 to TRBJ2-1; D is uncertain. V was cut by 2 bases and J by 3 bases, with 13 bases left in between. CDR3 length: 16 residues. The germline gives CDR1 KGHDR, CDR2 SFDVKD. In DNA, the CDR3 is TGTGCCACCAGTGATTCCGTTTCCTATATCTACAATGAGCAGTTCTTC. It yields the protein CATSDSVSYIYNEQFF.

This clonotype came up a few times. This chain joins TRBV29-1 and TRBJ2-1, with 8 bases identical to TRBD1. Germline V gene data show CDR1 as SQVTM and CDR2 as ANQGSEA. V was clipped by 3 bases and J by 4 bases; unmatched bases: 11. This CDR3 comprises 16 residues. CDR3 in DNA: TGCAGCGTTGAGGGGTTCGAGACAGGGGATTACAATGAGCAGTTCTTC. Its translation: CSVEGFETGDYNEQFF.

This clonotype came up many times. This rearrangement joins TRBV6-9 to TRBJ1-2, with 8 bases lining up with TRBD1. Trimming removed 2 bases from V and 8 bases from J; junction bases left unmatched: 13. CDR3 length: 16 residues. Germline CDR1 MNHGY, CDR2 SVAAGI. CDR3 nucleotide sequence: TGTGCCAGCAGTTATCGGGACCCGGACAGGGCGGAAGGCTACACCTTC. Its translation: CASSYRDPDRAEGYTF.

This clonotype has only a few counts. This chain links TRBV12-3 or TRBV12-4 with TRBJ2-2; weak D call: TRBD2 (6 bases). The CDR3 covers 13 residues. V was trimmed by 4 bases and J by 4 bases, leaving 7 bases between them. The CDR3 sequence: CASSWDFTGELFF. The CDR3 DNA is TGTGCCAGCAGTTGGGACTTCACCGGGGAGCTGTTTTTT.

This clonotype showed up many times. J is TRBJ2-7 and V is TRBV25-1; 7 nucleotides agree with TRBD1. V lost 7 bases and J lost 1; bases outside the gene matches: 4. This CDR3 contains 13 residues. Per the germline V gene, CDR1 is MGHDK and CDR2 is SYGVNS. CDR3 amino acids: CASKGARSYEQYF. The DNA for the CDR3 is TGTGCCAGCAAGGGGGCTCGGTCCTACGAGCAGTACTTC.

This clonotype was seen only a few times. J is TRBJ2-1 and V is TRBV3-1, with D maybe TRBD2 (6 bases). This CDR3 region has 15 residues. V shed 3 bases and J shed 14 bases, with 23 bases lying between them. The germline V gene has CDR1 LGHDT and CDR2 YNNKEL (reference sequence). The CDR3 coding sequence is TGTGCCAGCAGCCACCCTGGTCGGAGGGGTCTGGAGGAGTTCTTC. Translated: CASSHPGRRGLEEFF.

The rearrangement joins TRBV7-8 to TRBJ2-7, with D unclear. The V and J ends lost 2 bases and 3 bases respectively, with 11 bases between them. Germline V gives CDR1 SGHVS, CDR2 FQNEAQ. CDR3 length equals 14 residues. The CDR3 spells CASSLYERDYEQYV. The CDR3 bases are TGTGCCAGCAGCTTATACGAAAGAGACTACGAGCAGTACGTC.

This clonotype appeared a few times. The CDR3 nucleotides read TGTGCCAGCAGCCCAGGGGACAGGGACACAGATACGCAGTATTTT. Protein sequence: CASSPGDRDTDTQYF. V and J are TRBV7-9 and TRBJ2-3, with TRBD1 matching 9 bases. Germline V gene data show CDR1 as SEHNR and CDR2 as FQNEAQ (reference sequence). This CDR3 is 15 amino acids long. The ends lost 5 bases at V and 2 bases at J; junction bases unmatched: 5.

This clonotype was counted many times. The V call is TRBV2, the J call TRBJ2-1, with D tentatively TRBD1 (6 bases). Germline V gives CDR1 SNHLY, CDR2 FYNNEI. This CDR3 has 17 amino acids. Trimming shortened V by 3 bases and J by 0 bases, and 15 bases separated the two germline ends. The CDR3 loop reads CASSEGAVESSYNEQFF. The CDR3 DNA sequence: TGTGCCAGCAGTGAGGGGGCGGTGGAGAGCTCCTACAATGAGCAGTTCTTC.

In its sample, this clonotype was seen many times. The chain is built from TRBV7-8 and TRBJ2-7; D is possibly TRBD2 (6 bases). Germline V gene lookup returns CDR1 SGHVS and CDR2 FQNEAQ. V gave up 2 bases and J gave up 0 bases, with 14 bases separating them. The length of the CDR3 is 16 residues. CDR3 sequence: CASSLIAGLGSYEQYF. For the CDR3, the DNA is TGTGCCAGCAGCTTAATCGCGGGACTGGGCTCCTACGAGCAGTACTTC.

This clonotype came up a few times. The V gene is TRBV9, the J gene TRBJ2-5; tentatively, D is TRBD2 (6 bases). V was trimmed by 2 bases and J by 5 bases, leaving 10 bases between them. The CDR3 totals 13 residues. Germline lookup yields CDR1 SGDLS and CDR2 YYNGEE. CDR3 nucleotides: TGTGCCAGCAGCGTGTCGAGCGGGGAGACCCAGTACTTC. Amino acids: CASSVSSGETQYF.

V and J are TRBV7-8 and TRBJ2-5; D gene uncertain. This CDR3 contains 12 residues. Looked up from germline, CDR1 is SGHVS and CDR2 is FQNEAQ. V gave up 5 bases and J gave up 4 bases, with 8 bases separating them. The CDR3 spells CASSTWGETQYF. CDR3 nucleotides: TGTGCCAGCAGCACCTGGGGAGAGACCCAGTACTTC. Variable domain in full (rest from reference TRBV7-8 and TRBJ2-5): GAGVSQSPRYKVAKRGQDVALRCDPISGHVSLFWYQQALGQGPEFLTYFQNEAQLDKSGLPSDRFFAERPEGSVSTLKIQRTQQEDSAVYLCASSTWGETQYFGPGTRLLVL.

This clonotype was seen a few times. V gene TRBV13 combines with J gene TRBJ2-1; unclear D gene. The V and J ends lost 2 bases and 7 bases respectively, with 12 bases between them. This CDR3 contains 14 residues. The germline gives CDR1 PRHDT, CDR2 FYEKMQ (reference sequence). The CDR3 here is CASSLRQGRNEQFF. Written as DNA, the CDR3 is TGTGCCAGCAGCTTAAGGCAAGGACGAAATGAGCAGTTCTTC.

The V gene is TRBV2, the J gene TRBJ1-5, with 9 nucleotides matching TRBD1. There are 15 residues in the CDR3. Germline V gene lookup returns CDR1 SNHLY and CDR2 FYNNEI. The V and J ends lost 6 bases and 5 bases, in that order; junction bases with no gene match: 8. CDR3 sequence: CASSAPGQGYQPQHF. CDR3 DNA: TGTGCCAGCAGCGCGCCGGGACAGGGTTATCAGCCCCAGCATTTT.